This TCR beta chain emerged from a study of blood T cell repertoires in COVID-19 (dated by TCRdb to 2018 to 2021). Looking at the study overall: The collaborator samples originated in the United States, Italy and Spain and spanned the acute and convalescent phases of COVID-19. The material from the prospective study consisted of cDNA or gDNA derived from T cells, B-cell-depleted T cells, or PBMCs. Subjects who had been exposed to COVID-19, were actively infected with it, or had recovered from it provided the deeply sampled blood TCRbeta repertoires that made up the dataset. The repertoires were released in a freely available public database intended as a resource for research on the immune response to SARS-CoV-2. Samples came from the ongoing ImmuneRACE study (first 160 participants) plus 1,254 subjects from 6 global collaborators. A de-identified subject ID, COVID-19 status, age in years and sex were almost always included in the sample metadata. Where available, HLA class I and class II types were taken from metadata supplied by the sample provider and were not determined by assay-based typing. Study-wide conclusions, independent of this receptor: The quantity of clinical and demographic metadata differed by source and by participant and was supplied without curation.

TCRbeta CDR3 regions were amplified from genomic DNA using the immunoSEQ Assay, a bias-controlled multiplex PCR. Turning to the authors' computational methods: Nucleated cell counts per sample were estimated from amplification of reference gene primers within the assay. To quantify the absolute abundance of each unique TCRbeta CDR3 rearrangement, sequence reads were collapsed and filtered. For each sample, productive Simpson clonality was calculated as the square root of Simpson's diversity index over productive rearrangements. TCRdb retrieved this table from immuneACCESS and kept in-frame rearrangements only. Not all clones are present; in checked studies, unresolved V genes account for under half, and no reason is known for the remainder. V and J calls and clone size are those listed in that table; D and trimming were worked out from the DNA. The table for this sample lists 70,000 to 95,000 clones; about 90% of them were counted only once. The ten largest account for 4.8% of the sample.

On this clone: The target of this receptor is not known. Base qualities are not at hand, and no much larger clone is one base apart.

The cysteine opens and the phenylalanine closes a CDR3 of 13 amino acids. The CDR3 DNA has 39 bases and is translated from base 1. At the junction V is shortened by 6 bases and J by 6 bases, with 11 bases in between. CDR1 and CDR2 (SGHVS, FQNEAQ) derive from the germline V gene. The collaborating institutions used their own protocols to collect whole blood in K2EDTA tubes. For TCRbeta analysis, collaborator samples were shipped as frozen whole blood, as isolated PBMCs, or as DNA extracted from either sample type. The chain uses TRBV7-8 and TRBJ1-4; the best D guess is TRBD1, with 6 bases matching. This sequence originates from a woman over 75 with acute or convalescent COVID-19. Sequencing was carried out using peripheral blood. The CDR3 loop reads CASRGGGDEKLFF. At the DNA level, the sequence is TGTGCCAGCAGGGGAGGGGGAGATGAAAAACTGTTTTTT.